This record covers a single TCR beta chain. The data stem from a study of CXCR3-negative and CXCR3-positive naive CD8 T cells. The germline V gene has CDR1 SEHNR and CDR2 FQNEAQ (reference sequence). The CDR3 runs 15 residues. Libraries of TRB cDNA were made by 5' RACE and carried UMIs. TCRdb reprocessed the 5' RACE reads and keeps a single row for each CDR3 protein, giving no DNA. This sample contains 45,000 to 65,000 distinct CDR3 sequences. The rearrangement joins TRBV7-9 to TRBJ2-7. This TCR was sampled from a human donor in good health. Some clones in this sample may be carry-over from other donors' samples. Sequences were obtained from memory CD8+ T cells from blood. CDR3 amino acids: CASSLAGQGPYEQYF.